This T cell receptor beta chain comes out of a study of blood T cell repertoires in COVID-19. The overall study: Sources were T cells, B-cell-depleted T cells, or PBMCs; the material itself was cDNA or gDNA.

In germline, CDR1 is SNHLY, CDR2 FYNNEI. The CDR3 extends over 12 amino acids. The junction had 5 bases not matched to a gene; V was cut back by 8 bases and J by 5 bases. The study recruited people aged roughly 18 to 95 years across around 24 US areas. Cohorts were assigned according to the clinical history that participants reported. The table came from immunoSEQ multiplex PCR; TCRdb's copy has only in-frame clones and leaves some out. The sample records around 140,000 clones, about 88% being singletons. The sample consisted of PBMCs or T cells enriched from blood (not recorded which). This receptor was taken from a middle-aged man with acute COVID-19. This chain uses TRBV2 with TRBJ2-5; 7 nucleotides match TRBD2. This CDR3 is CASAGDGETQYF. The CDR3 DNA reads TGTGCCAGCGCGGGAGACGGGGAGACCCAGTACTTC.